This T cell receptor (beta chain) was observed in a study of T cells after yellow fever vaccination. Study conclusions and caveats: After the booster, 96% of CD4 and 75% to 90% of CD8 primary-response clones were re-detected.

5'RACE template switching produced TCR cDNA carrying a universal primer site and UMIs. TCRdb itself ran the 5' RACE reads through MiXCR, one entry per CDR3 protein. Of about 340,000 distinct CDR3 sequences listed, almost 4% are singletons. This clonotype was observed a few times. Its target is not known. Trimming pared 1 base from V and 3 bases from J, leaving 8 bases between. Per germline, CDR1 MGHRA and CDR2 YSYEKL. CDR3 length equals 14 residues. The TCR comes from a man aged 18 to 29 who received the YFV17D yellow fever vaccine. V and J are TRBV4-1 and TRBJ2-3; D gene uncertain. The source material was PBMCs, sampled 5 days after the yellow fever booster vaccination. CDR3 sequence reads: CASSQGARTDTQYF. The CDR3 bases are TGCGCCAGCAGCCAAGGGGCGCGGACAGATACGCAGTATTTT.